The clone carrying this T cell receptor beta chain was recorded at least ten times. What it recognizes is unknown. Each patient came to thyroid surgery without any prior treatment (of any kind). This specimen comes from a study of metastatic and nonmetastatic thyroid tumors. On the study more broadly: Samples came from malignant and benign thyroid patients, and repertoires were compared across blood and tumor or nodule tissue.

Study-wide points: TCR beta diversity was reportedly significantly higher in malignant thyroid tumors than benign nodules, in blood and tumor.

Under the authors' procedure: Variation in CDR3 across clinicopathological groups served as the basis for constructing a distant-metastasis classifier in papillary thyroid cancer. TCRdb re-analyzed the PCR reads using MiXCR. The V and J calls and clone size are TCRdb's, not the authors'. In the table there are approximately 19,000 clones, 30% to 40% of which are singletons. The sequence came from a male donor with papillary thyroid cancer or a benign thyroid nodule (not recorded which). Some clones in this sample may be carry-over from other donors' samples. The sequenced sample was tumor tissue.

The CDR3 region has the DNA TGCAGTGCTAGCTTTGGCCGGGGCGGCACTGAAGCTTTCTTT. Protein product: CSASFGRGGTEAFF. The chain carries TRBV20-1 and TRBJ1-1, with D maybe TRBD1 (5 bases). V was trimmed by 3 bases and J by 4 bases, leaving 15 bases between them. CDR3 size: 14 residues. In germline, CDR1 is DFQATT, CDR2 SNEGSKA (reference sequence).